The clone carrying this T cell receptor beta chain was detected a few times. Its antigen is as yet unknown. Looked up from germline, CDR1 is KGHSH and CDR2 is LQKENI. Trimming shortened V by 3 bases and J by 7 bases, and 9 bases separated the two germline ends. The CDR3 loop spans 12 amino acids. The data stem from a study of beta chain features in type 1 diabetes. Sorting that relied on CD45RO/CCR7/CD25/CD127/CD95/CD27 yielded CD4+ naive, central memory, regulatory and stem cell-like memory cells. Points from the study as a whole: Relative to healthy donors, patients appeared to have naive, central memory and Treg TCRB repertoires that were more similar.

Expressed TCRB transcripts got sequenced, as all isolated RNA was reverse transcribed. The table came from immunoSEQ multiplex PCR; TCRdb's copy has only in-frame clones and leaves some out. In the table there are 110,000 or so clones, 30% to 50% of which are singletons. The chain couples TRBV18 to TRBJ1-2, with D maybe TRBD1 (5 bases). The source material was stem cell memory CD4+ T cells from blood. The source is a woman under 30 in good health. This CDR3 is CASSPQGGGYTF. The CDR3 DNA sequence: TGTGCCAGCTCACCCCAGGGTGGTGGCTACACCTTC.